This T cell receptor (beta chain) was documented in a study of blood T cell repertoires in COVID-19. Across the study: Sites across the United States, Italy and Spain contributed samples from acute and convalescent COVID-19. Sources were T cells, B-cell-depleted T cells, or PBMCs; the material itself was cDNA or gDNA.

Germline values: CDR1 KGHSH, CDR2 LQKENI. The CDR3 totals 16 residues. Unmatched junction bases numbered 6, after V lost 1 base and J lost 1 base. Sequenced by immunoSEQ multiplex PCR; TCRdb stores in-frame clones only, minus some. The sample records about 190,000 clones, about nine tenths being singletons. The chain combines TRBV18 with TRBJ1-1, with TRBD1 matching 7 bases. The sequenced sample consisted of peripheral blood. The sequence was collected from a man aged 30 to 45 with acute or convalescent COVID-19. The DNA for the CDR3 is TGTGCCAGCTCACCACGACAGGGTACGGGGAACACTGAAGCTTTCTTT. Its protein is CASSPRQGTGNTEAFF. Full variable domain (outside the CDR3, taken from reference TRBV18 and TRBJ1-1): NAGVMQNPRHLVRRRGQEARLRCSPMKGHSHVYWYRQLPEEGLKFMVYLQKENIIDESGMPKERFSAEFPKEGPSILRIQQVVRGDSAAYFCASSPRQGTGNTEAFFGQGTRLTVV.